One and the same sample provided the 32 T cell receptor beta chains below, sequenced in a study of CD8 T cells in Susac syndrome. Reverse transcription used about 0.45 to 1 ug RNA and random hexamers. TCRdb reprocessed the immunoSEQ multiplex PCR reads via MiXCR and lists one record per CDR3 protein. The sample lists nearly 70,000 distinct CDR3 sequences, over 90% occurring once. Source material: CD8+ T cells from PBMCs. The receptors come from a human donor in good health.

The gene calls are TRBV27 and TRBJ1-5, with 7 positions matching TRBD1. The CDR3 runs 15 residues. The germline V gene has CDR1 MNHEY and CDR2 SMNVEV (reference sequence). The V gene end was trimmed by 2 bases and the J gene end by 6 bases; junction bases not matched to a gene: 7. The chain's CDR3 is CASSLIPGGSQPQHF. CDR3 sequence (DNA): TGTGCCAGCAGTTTAATCCCAGGGGGGAGTCAGCCCCAGCATTTT.

This clonotype was observed a single time. This rearrangement joins TRBV7-9 to TRBJ2-1; 9 bases map to TRBD1. Per the germline V gene, CDR1 is SEHNR and CDR2 is FQNEAQ (reference sequence). CDR3 length: 14 amino acids. The V segment lost 5 bases and the J segment 7 bases; nucleotides outside the gene matches: 6. In nucleotides, the CDR3 is TGTGCCAGCAGCCTGGACAGGGGAGGGAATGAGCAGTTCTTC. This gives the protein CASSLDRGGNEQFF.

This chain connects TRBV6-2 or TRBV6-3 to TRBJ2-3, with TRBD1 matching over 10 bases. Germline CDR1 is MNHEY and CDR2 is SVGEGT. This CDR3 region has 16 residues. The ends lost 5 bases at V and 3 bases at J; junction bases unmatched: 8. The CDR3 DNA follows: TGTGCCAGCAGTCGCGGGACAGGGGTTCTAACAGATACGCAGTATTTT. Amino acid sequence: CASSRGTGVLTDTQYF.

The rearrangement joins TRBV5-1 to TRBJ2-7; TRBD1 matches at 10 bases. The CDR3 has 14 amino acids. Germline CDR1 reads SGHRS; CDR2 reads YFSETQ. Trimming cost V 2 bases and J 3 bases; bases outside gene matches: 2. CDR3 nucleotide sequence: TGCGCCAGCAGCTTCCGGACAGGGGGCTACGAGCAGTACTTC. Amino acid sequence: CASSFRTGGYEQYF. The complete variable domain, with remaining parts taken from reference TRBV5-1 and TRBJ2-7, reads KAGVTQTPRYLIKTRGQQVTLSCSPISGHRSVSWYQQTPGQGLQFLFEYFSETQRNKGNFPGRFSGRQFSNSRSEMNVSTLELGDSALYLCASSFRTGGYEQYFGPGTRLTVT.

V is TRBV9 and J is TRBJ2-1; possible D gene TRBD1, 8 bases. In germline, CDR1 is SGDLS, CDR2 YYNGEE. There are 15 residues in the CDR3. The V and J ends lost 4 bases and 10 bases respectively, with 21 bases between them. CDR3 nucleotide sequence: TGTGCCAGCAGCCTTGACAGGGGACTACCGCGGGAGCAGTTCTTC. Its translation is CASSLDRGLPREQFF. The full variable domain, with the rest looked up from reference TRBV9 and TRBJ2-1, is DSGVTQTPKHLITATGQRVTLRCSPRSGDLSVYWYQQSLDQGLQFLIQYYNGEERAKGNILERFSAQQFPDLHSELNLSSLELGDSALYFCASSLDRGLPREQFFGPGTRLTVL.

The chain links TRBV4-3 to TRBJ2-2; unclear D gene. This CDR3 has 15 amino acids. Germline V gene sequence: CDR1 LGHNA, CDR2 YSLEER. Trimming removed 3 bases at V and 5 bases at J, with 13 bases between. CDR3 protein: CASSHDRVGTGELFF. The CDR3 DNA reads TGCGCCAGCAGCCACGACCGAGTGGGGACCGGGGAGCTGTTTTTT.

The V and J genes are TRBV28 and TRBJ1-3, with D possibly TRBD1 on 5 matching bases. Per the germline V gene, CDR1 is MDHEN and CDR2 is SYDVKM. The CDR3 has 14 residues. Trimming removed 2 bases at V and 4 bases at J, with 9 bases between. The CDR3 loop is CASSLRGVGNTIYF. The CDR3 DNA sequence: TGTGCCAGCAGTTTAAGAGGGGTCGGAAACACCATATATTTT.

The chain recombines TRBV20-1 with TRBJ1-1, with D maybe TRBD1 (5 bases). V shed 0 bases and J shed 0 bases, with 11 bases lying between them. Germline V gene lookup returns CDR1 DFQATT and CDR2 SNEGSKA (reference sequence). CDR3 length: 15 amino acids. CDR3 in amino acids: CSARDPGDVNTEAFF. DNA of the CDR3: TGCAGTGCTAGAGATCCGGGGGACGTGAACACTGAAGCTTTCTTT.

The J gene is TRBJ2-7, the V gene TRBV30; the D gene is possibly TRBD1 (6 bases). CDR1 GTSNPN and CDR2 SVGIG come from the germline V gene (reference sequence). The CDR3 has 12 amino acids. The CDR3 coding sequence is TGTGCACGGGGACAAAGCACCTACGAGCAGTACTTC. Protein sequence: CARGQSTYEQYF. The full variable domain, in which reference TRBV30 and TRBJ2-7 provide the parts outside the CDR3, is SQTIHQWPATLVQPVGSPLSLECTVEGTSNPNLYWYRQAAGRGLQLLFYSVGIGQISSEVPQNLSASRPQDRQFILSSKKLLLSDSGFYLCARGQSTYEQYFGPGTRLTVT.

This rearrangement joins TRBV6-2 or TRBV6-3 to TRBJ2-1; the D gene is possibly TRBD2 (5 bases). The CDR3 consists of 14 residues. CDR1 is MNHEY and CDR2 is SVGEGT in the germline V gene. Trimming took off 0 bases at V and 10 bases at J, with 13 bases between the two ends. CDR3 sequence (DNA): TGTGCCAGCAGTTACTCGAATCGGGGATGGGAGCAGTTCTTC. Its translation: CASSYSNRGWEQFF.

The rearrangement joins TRBV30 to TRBJ2-2; D is unresolved. Germline lookup yields CDR1 GTSNPN and CDR2 SVGIG (reference sequence). This CDR3 comprises 13 residues. V lost 3 bases and J lost 5, with 10 bases in between. The CDR3 DNA follows: TGTGCCTGGAGCCCCTATAGAACCGGGGAGCTGTTTTTT. This sequence encodes CAWSPYRTGELFF.

The chain joins TRBV29-1 to TRBJ1-2; D uncertain. V lost 4 bases to trimming and J lost 4 bases, with 13 bases between them. This CDR3 region has 13 residues. Germline CDR1 SQVTM, CDR2 ANQGSEA. CDR3 coding DNA: TGCAGCGTTGTAGGTTCGGGCTCCTATGGCTACACCTTC. It specifies CSVVGSGSYGYTF.

This chain connects TRBV7-9 to TRBJ2-3, with D hard to call. The CDR3 is 11 amino acids. In germline, CDR1 is SEHNR, CDR2 FQNEAQ (reference sequence). Trimming removed 4 bases from V and 5 bases from J, with 4 bases in between. The CDR3 loop reads CASSSLDTQYF. In DNA, the CDR3 is TGTGCCAGCAGCTCCCTAGATACGCAGTATTTT. The full variable domain, rest sourced from reference TRBV7-9 and TRBJ2-3, is DTGVSQNPRHKITKRGQNVTFRCDPISEHNRLYWYRQTLGQGPEFLTYFQNEAQLEKSRLLSDRFSAERPKGSFSTLEIQRTEQGDSAMYLCASSSLDTQYFGPGTRLTVL.

The chain links TRBV5-4 to TRBJ1-1, with D possibly being TRBD1 (5 bases). The length of the CDR3 is 12 residues. The V gene lost 2 bases and the J gene lost 5 bases, with 7 bases spanning the gap. Germline V gives CDR1 SGHNT, CDR2 YYREEE (reference sequence). CDR3 nucleotides: TGTGCCAGCAGCTTTAGGGGAACTGAAGCTTTCTTT. Translation gives CASSFRGTEAFF.

The chain recombines TRBV5-1 with TRBJ1-1, with D maybe TRBD1 (5 bases). The V gene lost 4 bases and the J gene lost 9 bases, with 10 bases spanning the gap. The CDR3 is 11 residues long. CDR1 and CDR2 from the germline V gene are SGHRS and YFSETQ. The CDR3: CASSRDGKAFF. CDR3 nucleotides: TGCGCCAGCAGCCGGGACGGGAAAGCTTTCTTT.

In this sample, this clonotype turned up once. The V and J genes are TRBV5-6 and TRBJ1-1; TRBD1 might be the D (5 bases). The V gene's germline CDR1 is SGHDT and CDR2 YYEEEE. V was trimmed by 4 bases and J by 1 base, leaving 14 bases between them. The CDR3 is made up of 15 amino acids. CDR3 sequence (DNA): TGTGCCAGCAGCCGCGACAGTATCCGGAACACTGAAGCTTTCTTT. Its translation is CASSRDSIRNTEAFF.

This rearrangement joins TRBV4-2 to TRBJ2-3; 8 nucleotides match TRBD2. Trimming removed 1 base from V and 5 bases from J; junction bases left unmatched: 8. Looked up from germline, CDR1 is LGHNA and CDR2 is YNFKEQ. The CDR3 loop spans 16 amino acids. The CDR3, as DNA: TGTGCCAGCAGCCAAGGAGAACGGGGGGGGGTAGATACGCAGTATTTT. The encoded protein is CASSQGERGGVDTQYF.

The V and J genes are TRBV3-1 and TRBJ2-7; D unclear. Trimming left V 1 base short and J 0 bases short, with 10 bases between. In germline, CDR1 is LGHDT, CDR2 YNNKEL (reference sequence). The CDR3 length is 15 residues. CDR3 amino acids: CASSQGSGPSYEQYF. The CDR3 DNA follows: TGTGCCAGCAGCCAAGGGTCCGGGCCCTCCTACGAGCAGTACTTC.

V is TRBV7-9 and J is TRBJ2-7, with D perhaps TRBD2 (7 bases). V dropped 4 bases and J dropped 1 base, with 14 bases sitting between them. Germline values: CDR1 SEHNR, CDR2 FQNEAQ (reference sequence). The CDR3 covers 15 residues. The CDR3: CASSSLRGASYEQYV. The CDR3 DNA reads as TGTGCCAGCAGCTCCCTTCGGGGGGCGTCCTACGAGCAGTACGTC.

V is TRBV20-1 and J is TRBJ2-5; D ambiguous. With 1 base removed from V and 1 base from J, the gap between germline ends came to 13 bases. CDR1 and CDR2 from the germline V gene are DFQATT and SNEGSKA (reference sequence). The CDR3 loop spans 15 amino acids. CDR3 residues: CSARVIGQLQETQYF. CDR3 nucleotides: TGCAGTGCTAGAGTAATCGGGCAGCTCCAAGAGACCCAGTACTTC.

The rearrangement links TRBV19 to TRBJ2-4, with no clear D. The CDR3 extends over 12 amino acids. Germline V gives CDR1 LNHDA, CDR2 SQIVND (reference sequence). V was clipped by 4 bases and J by 6 bases, with 7 bases between them. The CDR3 DNA sequence: TGTGCCAGTAGTAGAGAAGGAAACATTCAGTACTTC. It codes for CASSREGNIQYF.

V gene TRBV9 combines with J gene TRBJ2-5, with D possibly being TRBD1 (5 bases). Trimming took 3 bases from V and 0 from J, leaving 12 bases between them. CDR1 SGDLS and CDR2 YYNGEE come from the germline V gene. The CDR3 is made up of 15 amino acids. CDR3 residues: CASSEMGQDQETQYF. CDR3 nucleotide sequence: TGTGCCAGCAGCGAGATGGGGCAGGACCAAGAGACCCAGTACTTC.

The genes are TRBV6-5 and TRBJ2-2; D remains ambiguous. There are 15 residues in the CDR3. Trimming pared 0 bases from V and 6 bases from J, leaving 11 bases between. Looked up from germline, CDR1 is MNHEY and CDR2 is SVGAGI. CDR3 bases: TGTGCCAGCAGTTACTCGAAAGGTTGGGCCGGGGAGCTGTTTTTT. This gives the protein CASSYSKGWAGELFF.

Written as DNA, the CDR3 is TGTGCCAGCAACCCGTCGGTAGCGGCCTCGAATGAGCAGTTCTTC. It is translated as CASNPSVAASNEQFF. The rearrangement uses TRBV6-6 and TRBJ2-1; tentatively, D is TRBD2 (6 bases). The germline gives CDR1 MNHNY, CDR2 SVGAGI (reference sequence). The CDR3 runs 15 residues. The V and J ends lost 7 bases and 7 bases respectively, with 20 bases between them.

The V gene is TRBV9, the J gene TRBJ2-1; 8 positions agree with TRBD1. V was clipped by 2 bases and J by 4 bases; unmatched bases: 5. The CDR3 spans 15 residues. Germline V gene lookup returns CDR1 SGDLS and CDR2 YYNGEE. The CDR3 reads CASSVSGQGYNEQFF. DNA of the CDR3: TGTGCCAGCAGCGTCTCCGGACAGGGTTACAATGAGCAGTTCTTC.

V and J are TRBV13 and TRBJ1-2, with TRBD1 as a possible D gene (5 bases). Deletions cut 4 bases from V and 5 bases from J, with 11 bases between. The germline gives CDR1 PRHDT, CDR2 FYEKMQ (reference sequence). The CDR3 is 13 amino acids. The CDR3 DNA reads as TGTGCCAGCAGCTCCCCGGGGGAGTATGGCTACACCTTC. The encoded protein is CASSSPGEYGYTF.

J is TRBJ2-1 and V is TRBV14, with unresolved D. The CDR3 contains 14 residues. V lost 1 base to trimming and J lost 5 bases, with 9 bases between them. Germline-derived CDR1 and CDR2 are SGHDN and FVKESK. CDR3 amino acids: CASSQGTAHNEQFF. In nucleotides, the CDR3 is TGTGCCAGCAGCCAAGGTACAGCCCACAATGAGCAGTTCTTC.

This clonotype turned up a few times. V gene TRBV5-4 combines with J gene TRBJ1-1; D call uncertain. This CDR3 spans 13 amino acids. The germline CDR1 and CDR2 sequences are SGHNT and YYREEE (reference sequence). Trimming took off 2 bases at V and 2 bases at J, with 7 bases between the two ends. CDR3 sequence: CASSLEVNTEAFF. Written as DNA, the CDR3 is TGTGCCAGCAGCTTAGAGGTTAACACTGAAGCTTTCTTT.

This sequence joins TRBV12-3 or TRBV12-4 and TRBJ1-2, with TRBD1 as a possible D gene (5 bases). Trimming pared 7 bases from V and 4 bases from J, leaving 10 bases between. The CDR3 loop spans 12 amino acids. CDR3: CASTTGTYGYTF. CDR3 bases: TGTGCCAGCACCACCGGGACCTATGGCTACACCTTC.

This rearrangement joins TRBV29-1 to TRBJ2-5; D might be TRBD2 (6 bases). Germline V gene data show CDR1 as SQVTM and CDR2 as ANQGSEA. The CDR3 consists of 14 residues. Trimming pared 6 bases from V and 11 bases from J, leaving 25 bases between. The CDR3 DNA is TGCAGCGTAGAGAGTGTGGAGCTAAGAGGGAGGCAGTACTTC. Amino acid sequence: CSVESVELRGRQYF.

The V and J genes are TRBV30 and TRBJ2-3, with 8 bases identical to TRBD2. The CDR3 length is 14 residues. CDR1 is GTSNPN and CDR2 is SVGIG in the germline V gene (reference sequence). V shed 1 base, J shed 8 bases, and the junction held 8 bases outside the gene matches. CDR3 in amino acids: CAWSETSAGGTQYF. CDR3 sequence (DNA): TGTGCCTGGAGTGAGACTTCGGCGGGAGGTACGCAGTATTTT.

This chain uses TRBV6-2 or TRBV6-3 with TRBJ2-7, with TRBD2 matching 12 bases. V gave up 5 bases and J gave up 2 bases; unmatched junction bases: 4. This CDR3 is built from 15 residues. Germline V gene data show CDR1 as MNHEY and CDR2 as SVGEGT. This CDR3 reads CASSLGLAGPYEQYV. The DNA of the CDR3 is TGTGCCAGCAGTCTCGGACTAGCGGGGCCCTACGAGCAGTACGTC.